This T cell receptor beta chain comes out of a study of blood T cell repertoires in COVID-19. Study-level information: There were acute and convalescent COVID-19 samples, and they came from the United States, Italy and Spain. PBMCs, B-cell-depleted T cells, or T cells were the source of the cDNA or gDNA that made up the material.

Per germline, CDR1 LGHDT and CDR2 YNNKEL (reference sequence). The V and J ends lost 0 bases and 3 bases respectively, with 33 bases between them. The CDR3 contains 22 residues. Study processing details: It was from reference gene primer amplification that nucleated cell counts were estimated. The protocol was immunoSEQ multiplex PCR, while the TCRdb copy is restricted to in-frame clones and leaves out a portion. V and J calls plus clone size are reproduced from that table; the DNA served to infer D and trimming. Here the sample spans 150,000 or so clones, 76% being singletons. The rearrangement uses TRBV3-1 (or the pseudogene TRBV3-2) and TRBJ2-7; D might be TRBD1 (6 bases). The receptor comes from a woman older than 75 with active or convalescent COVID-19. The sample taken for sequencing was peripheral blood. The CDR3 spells CASSQENNKRTATPHDSYEQYF. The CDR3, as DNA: TGTGCCAGCAGCCAAGAGAATAACAAGAGGACAGCTACACCTCATGACAGCTACGAGCAGTACTTC.